This TCR beta chain was sequenced in a study of Ad26.COV2.S vaccination and SARS-CoV-2 variants. At the level of the study: Enrollment placed the donor in the COV1001 Ad26.COV2.S trial arm. Study-level points and caveats: Total T cell responses were possibly underestimated by TCR breadth and depth analyses.

V was trimmed by 0 bases and J by 9 bases, leaving 16 bases between them. Germline CDR1 is SGHRS and CDR2 is YFSETQ. The CDR3 is 15 residues long. Treatment reported: around 19 received Ad26.COV2.S at low or high dose, single or two shots; several received placebo; per-sample allocation not given. Specimens were obtained on day 63 following the first vaccine or placebo injection. Repertoires were generated with immunoSEQ multiplex PCR, while TCRdb's copy carries only in-frame clones and drops some. The sample contains almost 400,000 clones, 89% of which appear only once. Comments on this clone: Its target is not known.

V usage is TRBV5-1 and J usage is TRBJ2-1; a weak D match, TRBD1 (6 bases). Sample: peripheral blood, taken in a trial of Ad26.COV2.S vaccine versus placebo. This TCR derives from a person aged 18-65 years who received the Ad26.COV2.S COVID-19 vaccine or a placebo. The DNA of the CDR3 is TGCGCCAGCAGCTTGGACCAAAGGGGGTTCGGTGAGCAGTTCTTC. Translation: CASSLDQRGFGEQFF.